One and the same sample provided the 30 T cell receptor beta chains below, sequenced in a study of regulatory T cells in long-lasting Graves disease. Both iRepertoire HTBI primers and Arm-PCR of CDR3 regions were used to build the TCR beta libraries. Each CDR3 protein is one row after TCRdb ran MiXCR on the multiplex PCR reads. The data show about 540,000 distinct CDR3 sequences, with roughly 14% seen just once and about 9.1% held by the top ten. The time point denotes: newly diagnosed GD, antithyroid drugs for less than 3 months. PBMC-extracted RNA yielded the TCR library. These data also formed part of another study, on T cells in Graves' hyperthyroidism and ophthalmopathy.

Material: peripheral blood mononuclear cells (PBMCs), obtained at new diagnosis, from a patient treated with antithyroid drugs. These receptors were obtained from a man aged 25 to 40 with Graves disease.

This clonotype appeared many times. The chain couples TRBV10-1 to TRBJ2-1; the match to TRBD2 covers 9 bases. Trimming took 4 bases from V and 7 from J; bases not matched to a gene: 2. CDR3 length: 13 amino acids. Germline CDR1 WNHNN, CDR2 SYGVQD (reference sequence). The CDR3 sequence is CASSVGLANEQFF. Written as DNA, the CDR3 is TGCGCCAGCAGTGTGGGACTAGCTAATGAGCAGTTCTTC.

In this sample, this clonotype turned up many times. The rearrangement joins TRBV18 to TRBJ2-5; no clear D gene. Deletions cut 5 bases from V and 1 base from J, with 5 bases between. The CDR3 is 12 residues long. CDR1 KGHSH and CDR2 LQKENI come from the germline V gene. CDR3 nucleotide sequence: TGTGCCAGCTCAAAATTCCAAGAGACCCAGTACTTC. Encoded protein: CASSKFQETQYF.

This clonotype has ten or more counts. The chain combines TRBV12-3 or TRBV12-4 with TRBJ1-5; tentatively, D is TRBD1 (5 bases). CDR3 length equals 14 residues. The V end was cut by 6 bases, the J end by 4 bases, with 13 bases between. The CDR3 loop reads CASSKGRTNQPQHF. As DNA, the CDR3 is TGTGCCAGCAGCAAGGGACGGACGAATCAGCCCCAGCATTTT.

Many counts were recorded for this clonotype. V is TRBV5-1 and J is TRBJ1-5, with TRBD1 matching over 7 bases. The CDR3 loop spans 14 amino acids. V was clipped by 7 bases and J by 3 bases; unmatched bases: 7. Germline lookup yields CDR1 SGHRS and CDR2 YFSETQ. The CDR3 protein is CASSTGSPNQPQHF. The DNA of the CDR3 is TGCGCCAGCTCGACAGGGTCCCCCAATCAGCCCCAGCATTTT.

This clonotype was detected many times. The chain has TRBV15 and TRBJ1-1; the D is unclear. V dropped 0 bases and J dropped 5 bases, with 10 bases sitting between them. The CDR3 is made up of 14 amino acids. CDR1 and CDR2 from the germline V gene are LNHNV and YYDKDF (reference sequence). CDR3 protein: CATSREGRGTEAFF. In DNA form, the CDR3 reads TGTGCCACCAGCAGAGAGGGCCGCGGGACTGAAGCTTTCTTT.

The CDR3 bases are TGTGCCAGCAGCGCACAGGGATCTACCGACGAGCAGTACTTC. Protein: CASSAQGSTDEQYF. The rearrangement joins TRBV7-6 to TRBJ2-7; weak D call: TRBD1 (6 bases). Trimming took off 5 bases at V and 5 bases at J, with 16 bases between the two ends. The CDR3 totals 14 residues. In germline, CDR1 is SGHVS, CDR2 FNYEAQ. Full variable domain (missing parts from reference TRBV7-6 and TRBJ2-7): GAGVSQSPRYKVTKRGQDVALRCDPISGHVSLYWYRQALGQGPEFLTYFNYEAQQDKSGLPNDRFSAERPEGSISTLTIQRTEQRDSAMYRCASSAQGSTDEQYFGPGTRLTVT.

The V and J genes are TRBV10-2 and TRBJ1-4; D might be TRBD1 (5 bases). This CDR3 is 13 amino acids long. V was trimmed by 7 bases and J by 12 bases, leaving 18 bases between them. The germline V gene encodes CDR1 WSHSY and CDR2 SAAADI. The CDR3 loop reads CASTEWGVGELFF. CDR3 coding DNA: TGCGCCAGCACAGAATGGGGGGTCGGGGAACTGTTTTTT.

The sample holds a few counts of this clonotype. This rearrangement joins TRBV11-2 to TRBJ2-1; 9 positions match TRBD2. V dropped 2 bases and J dropped 6; count of bases not matched to a gene: 8. This CDR3 is 16 amino acids long. The germline V gene has CDR1 SGHAT and CDR2 FQNNGV. CDR3 DNA sequence: TGTGCCAGCAGCTTACTAGCGGGGAGCCGGGTCAATGAGCAGTTCTTC. Protein sequence: CASSLLAGSRVNEQFF.

Only a few counts were recorded for this clonotype. The chain combines TRBV7-2 with TRBJ2-7; maybe TRBD1 (5 bases). The CDR3 is 13 amino acids. Germline-derived CDR1 and CDR2 are SGHTA and FQGNSA. Deletions cut 8 bases from V and 3 bases from J, with 14 bases between. The CDR3 region has the DNA TGTGCCAGCTCACCAGGGCTCTACTACGAGCAGTACTTC. This sequence encodes CASSPGLYYEQYF.

This clonotype was found a few times. This chain connects TRBV29-1 to TRBJ2-1; 9 nucleotides match TRBD2. Trimming removed 0 bases from V and 9 bases from J; junction bases left unmatched: 12. The germline V gene encodes CDR1 SQVTM and CDR2 ANQGSEA. The CDR3 is made up of 16 amino acids. CDR3: CSVEEGGGGRAGEQFF. The CDR3 nucleotides are TGCAGCGTTGAAGAAGGGGGAGGCGGGAGGGCCGGTGAGCAGTTCTTC.

V is TRBV10-3 and J is TRBJ2-6; a possible D gene is TRBD2 (6 bases). Trimming took 10 bases from V and 2 from J, leaving 21 bases between them. This CDR3 region has 17 residues. Germline V gene sequence: CDR1 ENHRY, CDR2 SYGVKD. CDR3 nucleotide sequence: TGTGCCACTTTCGGGGGTGGGCCTAGGGCTGGGGCCAACGTCCTGACTTTC. Translation gives CATFGGGPRAGANVLTF.

This chain joins TRBV20-1 and TRBJ2-7; 8 bases match TRBD1. The CDR3 consists of 13 residues. Germline V lookup: CDR1 DFQATT, CDR2 SNEGSKA (reference sequence). Trimming removed 4 bases from V and 3 bases from J; junction bases left unmatched: 5. CDR3: CSAKRQGSYEQYF. The CDR3, as DNA: TGCAGTGCTAAACGACAGGGGAGCTACGAGCAGTACTTC.

This clonotype has just a few counts. The gene calls are TRBV5-1 and TRBJ2-4; 7 bases are a match to TRBD2. Unmatched junction bases numbered 7, after V lost 2 bases and J lost 8 bases. Germline CDR1 is SGHRS and CDR2 is YFSETQ. The CDR3 contains 14 residues. As DNA, the CDR3 is TGCGCCAGCAGCTTTGGGCGGGAGAATTACATTCAGTACTTC. Its protein product is CASSFGRENYIQYF.

The genes are TRBV9 and TRBJ2-7; 8 bases are shared with TRBD2. V lost 3 bases and J lost 0; bases outside the gene matches: 5. Germline CDR1 reads SGDLS; CDR2 reads YYNGEE. The CDR3 is made up of 15 amino acids. The CDR3 coding sequence is TGTGCCAGCAGCGGTGCTAGCGGGCCCTCCTACGAGCAGTACTTC. This codes for CASSGASGPSYEQYF.

This clonotype has a count of ten or more. The rearrangement uses TRBV5-1 and TRBJ2-2; perhaps TRBD2 as D (6 bases). Germline V gene sequence: CDR1 SGHRS, CDR2 YFSETQ. The CDR3 runs to 16 residues. V lost 3 bases and J 1 base, leaving 13 bases between the germline ends. The CDR3 DNA follows: TGCGCCAGCAGCTCCGCCGGGAGAATGAACACCGGGGAGCTGTTTTTT. Protein product: CASSSAGRMNTGELFF.

This clonotype was detected many times. The chain couples TRBV29-1 to TRBJ1-2; 8 positions match TRBD1. CDR1 is SQVTM and CDR2 is ANQGSEA in the germline V gene. There are 14 residues in the CDR3. The trim removed 4 bases at V and 0 bases at J, leaving 4 bases unmatched. CDR3 DNA sequence: TGCAGCGTTGTGAGGACAGGGTCTAACTATGGCTACACCTTC. Its translation: CSVVRTGSNYGYTF.

The J gene is TRBJ1-3, the V gene TRBV18, with 11 bases fitting TRBD1. Per germline, CDR1 KGHSH and CDR2 LQKENI. The trim removed 8 bases at V and 0 bases at J, leaving 3 bases unmatched. There are 15 residues in the CDR3. CDR3 sequence reads: CASGQGALSGNTIYF. The CDR3, as DNA: TGTGCCAGCGGACAGGGGGCCCTCTCTGGAAACACCATATATTTT.

The V call is TRBV20-1, the J call TRBJ2-7; 9 nucleotides line up with TRBD2. The CDR3 has 15 residues. V dropped 1 base and J dropped 2; count of bases not matched to a gene: 6. Germline loops: CDR1 DFQATT, CDR2 SNEGSKA (reference sequence). The CDR3 loop reads CSARVVAGAAYEQYF. CDR3 DNA: TGCAGTGCTAGAGTGGTAGCGGGAGCTGCCTACGAGCAGTACTTC.

To note about this clonotype: This sequence may be a read error, since a much larger clone differs from it by one base. The rearrangement uses TRBV9 and TRBJ2-3, with D perhaps TRBD2 (6 bases). The CDR3 has 15 amino acids. In germline, CDR1 is SGDLS, CDR2 YYNGEE. The CDR3: CACSQGRGSTDTQYF. CDR3 coding DNA: TGTGCCTGCAGCCAAGGGCGGGGATCGACAGATACGCAGTATTTT.

This clonotype appeared a few times. This chain connects TRBV5-1 to TRBJ2-7; 8 nucleotides agree with TRBD1. The CDR3 sequence is 16 residues long. Trimming removed 3 bases from V and 1 base from J; junction bases left unmatched: 9. Germline V gives CDR1 SGHRS, CDR2 YFSETQ. The CDR3 protein is CASSSSLRTGSYEQYF. The CDR3, as DNA: TGCGCCAGCAGCTCATCCCTCCGGACAGGGTCCTACGAGCAGTACTTC. Filled out from reference TRBV5-1 and TRBJ2-7, the complete variable domain reads KAGVTQTPRYLIKTRGQQVTLSCSPISGHRSVSWYQQTPGQGLQFLFEYFSETQRNKGNFPGRFSGRQFSNSRSEMNVSTLELGDSALYLCASSSSLRTGSYEQYFGPGTRLTVT.

This clonotype was counted ten times or more. This rearrangement joins TRBV6-2 or TRBV6-3 to TRBJ2-3; possible D gene TRBD2, 5 bases. Per the germline V gene, CDR1 is MNHEY and CDR2 is SVGEGT. The CDR3 consists of 16 residues. V was shortened by 4 bases and J by 1 base, with 15 bases between the two germline ends. CDR3: CASSLSAWRGTDTQYF. The CDR3 region has the DNA TGTGCCAGCAGTTTATCTGCGTGGCGGGGCACAGATACGCAGTATTTT.

This clonotype was seen repeatedly, ten times or more. V gene TRBV6-1 combines with J gene TRBJ2-1; D might be TRBD2 (5 bases). Trimming pared 4 bases from V and 0 bases from J, leaving 10 bases between. The CDR3 is 15 amino acids. Germline CDR1 is MNHNS and CDR2 is SASEGT. The CDR3 DNA is TGTGCCAGCAGTGTGTTGGGGAGCTCCTACAATGAGCAGTTCTTC. Translated: CASSVLGSSYNEQFF.

The chain links TRBV29-1 to TRBJ2-7; D not certain. V was shortened by 4 bases and J by 7 bases, with 17 bases between the two germline ends. The CDR3 has 13 amino acids. The germline V gene encodes CDR1 SQVTM and CDR2 ANQGSEA. In DNA form, the CDR3 reads TGCAGCGTTGTGTTTGAGCACCCTTGGGAGCAGTACTTC. As protein: CSVVFEHPWEQYF.

This chain connects TRBV13 to TRBJ2-1; D unresolved. The end of the DNA fits TRBJ2-5 better, so the J call may be wrong. The CDR3 loop spans 12 amino acids. Looked up from germline, CDR1 is PRHDT and CDR2 is FYEKMQ (reference sequence). CDR3 DNA sequence: TGTGCCAGCAGCTTTTCGGAAGAGACCCAGTACTTC. This codes for CASSFSEETQYF.

This clonotype was detected ten times or more. The chain is built from TRBV2 and TRBJ1-1, with 7 bases aligning to TRBD1. Germline CDR1 reads SNHLY; CDR2 reads FYNNEI. This CDR3 is built from 13 residues. After removal of 8 bases from V and 3 bases from J, the junction contained 6 bases not matched to a gene. CDR3 in DNA: TGTGCCAGCGCGTGGACAGGAGACACTGAAGCTTTCTTT. The encoded protein is CASAWTGDTEAFF. Full variable domain (outside the CDR3, taken from reference TRBV2 and TRBJ1-1): EPEVTQTPSHQVTQMGQEVILRCVPISNHLYFYWYRQILGQKVEFLVSFYNNEISEKSEIFDDQFSVERPDGSNFTLKIRSTKLEDSAMYFCASAWTGDTEAFFGQGTRLTVV.

This clonotype appeared a few times. V gene TRBV12-3 or TRBV12-4 combines with J gene TRBJ2-7; tentatively, D is TRBD2 (6 bases). Trimming removed 5 bases at V and 0 bases at J, with 17 bases between. This CDR3 has 16 residues. The chain's CDR3 is CASSLRAGSGSYEQYF. The CDR3 DNA is TGTGCCAGCAGTCTCAGGGCGGGATCTGGCTCCTACGAGCAGTACTTC.

The rearrangement uses TRBV20-1 and TRBJ2-2; D might be TRBD1 (5 bases). The V gene's germline CDR1 is DFQATT and CDR2 SNEGSKA (reference sequence). The V and J ends lost 1 base and 14 bases respectively, with 20 bases between them. CDR3 length: 14 residues. CDR3 region: CSARVRLLGDRLFF. CDR3 bases: TGCAGTGCTAGAGTTAGGCTCCTAGGGGATCGACTGTTTTTT.

The chain joins TRBV30 to TRBJ1-3; 7 bases map to TRBD1. The CDR3 covers 16 residues. CDR1 and CDR2 from the germline V gene are GTSNPN and SVGIG (reference sequence). V dropped 0 bases and J dropped 0; count of bases not matched to a gene: 5. The CDR3 DNA reads as TGTGCCTGGAGTGTACGAGGGGGCCCCTCTGGAAACACCATATATTTT. The encoded protein is CAWSVRGGPSGNTIYF.

This clonotype was counted at least ten times. The genes are TRBV6-5 and TRBJ2-7; 10 bases agree with TRBD1. Germline CDR1 is MNHEY and CDR2 is SVGAGI. V lost 2 bases, J lost 4 bases, and 8 bases stayed unmatched. The CDR3 length is 16 residues. For the CDR3, the DNA is TGTGCCAGCAGTTACCTGGGAGGGACAGGGGCGTACGAGCAGTACTTC. Amino acids: CASSYLGGTGAYEQYF.

V usage is TRBV6-1 and J usage is TRBJ2-1, with 11 nucleotides matching TRBD2. This CDR3 has 14 residues. The V segment lost 7 bases and the J segment 7 bases; nucleotides outside the gene matches: 6. Per the germline V gene, CDR1 is MNHNS and CDR2 is SASEGT. The CDR3 protein is CASTLLAGGNEQFF. The CDR3 DNA follows: TGTGCCAGCACCCTTCTAGCGGGAGGTAATGAGCAGTTCTTC.